What follows is one T cell receptor beta chain and its context. Its antigen specificity is not known. No clone much larger than this one lies a single base away; base qualities are absent. The CDR3 numbers 15 residues from cysteine through phenylalanine. Only the CDR3 region is kept as DNA, spanning 45 bases read in frame from base 1. For CDR1 and CDR2, the germline V gene lists SGHTA and FQGNSA. Relative to germline, V is missing 5 bases and J is missing 5 bases, with 7 bases of the junction outside any gene match. The cohort comprised several hundred healthy bone marrow donors. All cohort members were sampled while nominally healthy, although unrecorded immune exposures were likely present. The donor was CMV seronegative and belonged to the group of roughly 330 seronegative cohort members. A peripheral blood sample was provided by each donor, and peripheral blood mononuclear cells were used for TCR beta sequencing. The Qiagen DNeasy Blood Extraction Kit was used to extract genomic DNA from the blood cell samples.

The data stem from a study of cytomegalovirus exposure and HLA in healthy donors (dated by TCRdb to the late 2010s). With regard to the full study: According to an earlier analysis of around 600 of the donors, about 180 million T cells yielded 95 million to 140 million unique TCR beta sequences and 276 Gb of sequence data. A separate validation cohort of over 95 different subjects was used in addition to the approximately 700-subject first cohort. Genome-wide SNP genotypes for about three fifths of the roughly 670 donors were used in a later genetic analysis, which treated that subset as a discovery cohort. HLA typing included class I and class II loci at four-digit resolution. An early release covering some 640 HLA-typed donors comprised roughly 300 gigabases of sequencing data and tens of millions of unique TCR sequences. Rather than drawing on any new phenotypic data, the later analysis identified candidate immune exposures from TCR beta sequences and the way those sequences occurred across donors. The genetic ancestry cluster associated with self-reported Caucasian donors included over 65% of the roughly 400 genotyped donors. Roughly five DR-DQ haplotypes were handled as single units for association and clustering because linkage in the cohort was strong. An earlier analysis of fewer than 750 of the donors used high-throughput TCR beta sequencing to judge whether each TCR beta V gene segment behaved as functional or pseudogenic. The study used immunosequencing to profile the T cell repertoires of around 600 subjects and linked those repertoires to cytomegalovirus serostatus. Among several hundred genotyped donors of the cohort, an average of approximately 240,000 unique TCR beta nucleotide sequences was sequenced per donor, of which about 18% were non-productive. Every discovery cohort repertoire had been produced on one sequencing platform. The study aimed to test whether signatures of past pathogen exposure could be identified by cataloging public T cell receptors. Typing coverage varied by locus: 629-630 donors for A, B, C, DRB1 and DQB1; around 560 for DQA1; around 610 for DPA1; more than 450 for DPB1. To predict cytomegalovirus infection status, the study combined high-throughput TCR immunosequencing, statistical association of individual TCRs with disease status, and machine learning. A later analysis re-examined previously published TCR beta repertoires from around 670 donors and added high-resolution HLA genotyping to investigate patterns of TCR occurrence. Alongside the repertoire data, information on donor age, sex, ethnicity and CMV serostatus was compiled.

Libraries came from the immunoSEQ multiplex PCR assay. For the multiplex PCR, a mixture combining 60 forward primers for TCR Vbeta segments and 13 reverse primers for TCR Jbeta segments was used. Amplification of the CDR3 region of rearranged TCR beta genes was performed with a multiplex PCR assay on genomic DNA. Amplified TCR beta libraries were sequenced as 87-base-pair reads on the Illumina HiSeq System. Turning to the authors' computational methods: A later analysis counted about 80 million unique TCR beta chains across the 700 or so repertoires, and some 11 million of these chains were shared by at least two donors. Raw reads were error-corrected and collapsed into unique sequences with a nearest-neighbor algorithm that merged closely related sequences to remove PCR and sequencing errors. CDR3 sequences were aligned to IMGT reference sequences to assign V, D and J gene segments. Each retained sequence needed at least a six-nucleotide match to both a V gene segment and a J gene segment. A rearrangement counted as productive if the CDR3 had no stop codons and remained in frame with V and J, and every other rearrangement counted as non-productive. Following IMGT convention, CDR3 was defined as the stretch from the second conserved V-encoded cysteine up to the conserved J-encoded phenylalanine. Sequences without an unambiguous match to a single V gene segment were excluded from the earlier analysis of approximately 600 of the donors. An earlier analysis of almost 600 of the donors classified V segments as functional when productive rearrangements were above 56.7% and as segregating when the standard deviation between donors was above 5%. A statistical classification framework was developed to diagnose cytomegalovirus status using the catalog of TCR beta chain sequences. V and J gene assignment, in a later analysis, came from comparing TCR nucleotide sequences with IMGT/GENE-DB human TR gene sequences. Using the TCRdist pipeline, a later analysis assigned CDR3 sequences along with most-parsimonious VDJ recombination scenarios. A later analysis defined each TCR beta chain by its CDR3 amino acid sequence plus V-gene family, and excluded reads lacking a unique V-gene family. To address suspected cross-contamination and a sequencing artifact, a later analysis removed several hundred highly shared, low-generation-probability nucleotide sequences. In a later analysis, a clonal expansion index for each public chain was calculated from normalized within-repertoire ranks of inferred template counts. A later analysis computed generation probabilities with a VDJ recombination model fitted to out-of-frame rearrangements, and checked the results against IGoR. In a later analysis, TCR-TCR, TCR-HLA and TCR-CMV co-occurrence was scored with hypergeometric tests, and a repertoire-size bias correction was applied to TCR pairs. To estimate false discovery rates, a later analysis permuted the HLA or CMV assignments 20 times. A later analysis grouped co-occurring TCRs with DBSCAN, adding TCRdist sequence similarity when clustering within HLA-allele-positive subsets. For co-occurrence clustering, repertoires with fewer than 30,000 or more than 120,000 public chains were excluded, along with about five repertoires with anomalous nucleotide sharing. TCRdb holds this immuneACCESS table with in-frame rearrangements only. Some clones are missing; in checked studies, unresolved V genes explain under half, and the rest has no known cause. V and J calls and clone size are given by that table; D and trimming were obtained from the DNA. Across this sample there are about 140,000 clones, with around three quarters seen only once. The top ten clonotypes cover approximately 2% of the sample.

What the study reported, not specific to this receptor: Strong co-occurrence of HLA alleles, especially DR and DQ, made assigning TCR associations to individual alleles difficult. Presence/absence analyses assumed roughly uniform sequencing depth across donors, an assumption that may not hold. According to a later genetic analysis, donors in an Asian-associated ancestry cluster had fewer N-insertions in productive TCRs than the approximately 700-donor mean. A later analysis associated about 17,000 TCR beta sequences with specific HLA alleles at a false discovery rate of 0.05. For the cohort, immune exposure information was limited to CMV serostatus. Because the 87-base-pair reads could not distinguish some IMGT-functional V segments, including TRBV6-2 and TRBV6-3, those segments were excluded. A further reported finding was that TCR beta sequences accurately predicted the HLA-A and HLA-B alleles for most subjects in the first cohort. Broadly in line with IMGT annotations, most TCR beta V segments showed up in productive rearrangements about 87% or about 30% of the time in an earlier analysis of 450 to 750 of the donors. Across donors, most TCR sequences were observed very rarely, whereas some public TCRs were present in many individuals. According to a later analysis, parvovirus B19, influenza, CMV and Epstein-Barr virus appeared linked to several top co-occurrence clusters. An association between a missense DCLRE1C variant and V-gene and J-gene trimming of TCR beta chains was found in a later genetic analysis and replicated in an independent cohort. It was suggested by the authors that the approach could potentially be generalized to other disease states and immunological phenotypes. In this cohort, only TCR beta chains were sequenced, and detectable features were limited by the absence of alpha or paired-chain data. Because some donors lacked HLA typing at each locus, the association tests relied only on the typed subset. Correlated functional status among segregating V segments might be attributable to linkage disequilibrium, but an unknown experimental factor could not be ruled out. Because counts were too low, seventeen rarely observed V segments, including chromosome 9 orphons, were excluded from the earlier analysis of 587 of the donors. The study listed 150 to 200 TCR beta chains as associated with cytomegalovirus. Three of the identified cytomegalovirus-associated TCR beta chains were confirmed in vitro to be specific for cytomegalovirus antigens. In a later analysis, HLA-associated TCR beta chains showed more clonal expansion and lower generation probabilities than non-associated chains that were equally common. A later analysis found that TCR association rates varied across HLA loci, with DRB1 alleles showing the most associated TCRs and HLA-C alleles the fewest. In both the original and validation cohorts, the classifier was reported to diagnose cytomegalovirus status with high specificity and sensitivity. A later analysis found that most CMV-associated TCR beta chains appeared HLA-restricted, with HLA associations seemingly driven largely by CMV exposure. A cluster of highly shared sequence variants was judged likely to represent a technical artifact of the sequencing pipeline.

The TCR sequence derives from a man aged 40-50 years in good health and CMV-seronegative. Rearrangement joined TRBV7-2 to TRBJ1-5; 9 central nucleotides agree with TRBD1. Sequencing was performed on PBMCs. CDR3 protein: CASSPGTGSYQPQHF. In nucleotides, the sequence is TGTGCCAGCAGCCCGGGGACAGGGAGCTATCAGCCCCAGCATTTT.